This paragraph covers one T cell receptor (beta chain) sequence. What it binds is not known. The data derive from a study of cytomegalovirus exposure and HLA in healthy donors. Overall study: A prior analysis found about 110 million unique TCR beta sequences from about 179 million T cells. Of all 370 or so donors who were genotyped, 80% to 85% belonged to the Caucasian-associated ancestry cluster.

Study conclusions and caveats: Most observed TCR sequences were rare, whereas some public TCRs were detected in many donors. A few chains linked to CMV were shown in vitro to be specific for CMV antigens.

PCR was performed using 60 Vbeta and 13 Jbeta primers. Assay used: immunoSEQ multiplex PCR; TCRdb lists only in-frame clones, some missing. Among about 160,000 clones listed, about 75% were seen once. The specimen was PBMCs. The sequence came from a woman aged 50 to 60 in good health and CMV-seropositive.

The CDR3 bases are TGTGCCATCAGTGAGTCGGGCTCGGAGACCCAGTACTTC. Amino acid sequence: CAISESGSETQYF. The chain is built from TRBV10-3 and TRBJ2-5; D remains ambiguous. Germline V gene data show CDR1 as ENHRY and CDR2 as SYGVKD. This CDR3 is 13 amino acids long. The V gene lost 0 bases and the J gene lost 5 bases, with 7 bases spanning the gap.